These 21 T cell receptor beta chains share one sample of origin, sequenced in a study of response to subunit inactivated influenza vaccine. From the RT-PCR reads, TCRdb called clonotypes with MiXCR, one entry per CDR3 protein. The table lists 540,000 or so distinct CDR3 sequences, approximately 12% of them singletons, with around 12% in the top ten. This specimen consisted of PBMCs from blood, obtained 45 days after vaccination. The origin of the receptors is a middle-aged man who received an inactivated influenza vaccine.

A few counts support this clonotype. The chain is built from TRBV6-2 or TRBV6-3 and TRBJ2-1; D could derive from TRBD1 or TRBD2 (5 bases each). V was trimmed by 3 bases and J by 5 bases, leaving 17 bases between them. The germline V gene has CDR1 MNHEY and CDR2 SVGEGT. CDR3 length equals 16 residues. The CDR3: CASSYGAGSLHNEQFF. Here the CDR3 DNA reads TGTGCCAGCAGTTATGGCGCAGGGAGTCTCCACAATGAGCAGTTCTTC.

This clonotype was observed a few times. The CDR3 region is CASSQERGTSVHNEQFF. The CDR3 DNA is TGTGCCAGCAGCCAAGAGAGGGGGACTAGCGTCCACAATGAGCAGTTCTTC. The V and J genes are TRBV3-1 and TRBJ2-1, with TRBD2 matching over 10 bases. CDR3 length: 17 amino acids. With 0 bases clipped from V and 5 bases from J, the junction kept 7 bases outside the gene matches. Germline V gene sequence: CDR1 LGHDT, CDR2 YNNKEL (reference sequence).

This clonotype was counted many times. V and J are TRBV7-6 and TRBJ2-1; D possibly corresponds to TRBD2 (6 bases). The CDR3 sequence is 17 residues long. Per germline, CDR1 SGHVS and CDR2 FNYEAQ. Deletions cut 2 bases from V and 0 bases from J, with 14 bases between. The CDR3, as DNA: TGTGCCAGCAGCTTACTCGTTAGCGGAAACTCCTACAATGAGCAGTTCTTC. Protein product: CASSLLVSGNSYNEQFF.

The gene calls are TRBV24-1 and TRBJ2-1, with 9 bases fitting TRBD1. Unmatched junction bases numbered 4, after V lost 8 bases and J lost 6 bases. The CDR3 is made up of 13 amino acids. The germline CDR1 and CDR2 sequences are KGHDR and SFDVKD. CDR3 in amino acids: CATKDRGINEQFF. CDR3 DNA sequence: TGTGCCACCAAGGACAGGGGTATCAATGAGCAGTTCTTC.

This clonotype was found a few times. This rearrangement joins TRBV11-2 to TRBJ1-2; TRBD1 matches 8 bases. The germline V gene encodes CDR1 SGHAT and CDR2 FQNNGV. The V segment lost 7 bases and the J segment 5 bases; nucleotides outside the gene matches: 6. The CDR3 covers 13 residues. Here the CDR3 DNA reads TGTGCCAGCACCCCAGGACAGGGATATGGCTACACCTTC. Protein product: CASTPGQGYGYTF.

CDR3 bases: TGCAGTGCTAGCCCCGGACCAACCTACGAGCAGTACTTC. Its translation: CSASPGPTYEQYF. This sequence joins TRBV20-1 and TRBJ2-7; no clear D gene. Germline V CDR1 and CDR2: DFQATT, SNEGSKA (reference sequence). The CDR3 covers 13 residues. The V end lost 3 bases, the J end lost 2 bases, and 11 bases lay between the germline ends.

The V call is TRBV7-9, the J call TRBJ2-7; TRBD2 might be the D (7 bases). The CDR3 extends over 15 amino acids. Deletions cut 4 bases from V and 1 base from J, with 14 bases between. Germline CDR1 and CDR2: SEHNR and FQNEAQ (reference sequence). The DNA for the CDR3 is TGTGCCAGCAGCTCCTGGGGGGGGCAATCCTACGAGCAGTACTTC. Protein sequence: CASSSWGGQSYEQYF.

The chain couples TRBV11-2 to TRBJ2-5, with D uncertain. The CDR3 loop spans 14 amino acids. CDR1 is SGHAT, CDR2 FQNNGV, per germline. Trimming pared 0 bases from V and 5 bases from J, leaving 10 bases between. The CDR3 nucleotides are TGTGCCAGCAGCTTAGAAGGCCTTTGGGAGACCCAGTACTTC. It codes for CASSLEGLWETQYF.

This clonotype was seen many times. As DNA, the CDR3 is TGTGCCAGCAGCTTGGCCCCGGGGGGAGTGACTGAAGCTTTCTTT. Translated: CASSLAPGGVTEAFF. The chain is built from TRBV5-5 and TRBJ1-1; a possible D gene is TRBD1 (5 bases). Germline values: CDR1 SGHKS, CDR2 YYEKEE (reference sequence). Trimming left V 0 bases short and J 5 bases short, with 14 bases between. The CDR3 sequence is 15 residues long.

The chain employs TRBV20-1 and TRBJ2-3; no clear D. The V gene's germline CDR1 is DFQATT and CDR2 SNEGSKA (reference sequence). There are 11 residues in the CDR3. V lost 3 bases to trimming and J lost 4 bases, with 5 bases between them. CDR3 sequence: CSASGPDTQYF. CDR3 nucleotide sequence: TGCAGTGCTAGCGGGCCAGATACGCAGTATTTT.

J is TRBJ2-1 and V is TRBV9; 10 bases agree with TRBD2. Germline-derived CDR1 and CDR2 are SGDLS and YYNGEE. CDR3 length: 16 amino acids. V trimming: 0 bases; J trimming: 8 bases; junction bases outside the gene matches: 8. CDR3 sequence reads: CASSVVAGTSVDEQFF. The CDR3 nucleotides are TGTGCCAGCAGCGTAGTAGCAGGGACTAGCGTGGATGAGCAGTTCTTC.

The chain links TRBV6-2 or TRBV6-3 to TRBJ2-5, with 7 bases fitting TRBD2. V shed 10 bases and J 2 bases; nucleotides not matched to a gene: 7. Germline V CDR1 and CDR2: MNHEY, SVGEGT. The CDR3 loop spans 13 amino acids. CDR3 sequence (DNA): TGTGCCACCCAGCGGGATGGGCAAGAGACCCAGTACTTC. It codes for CATQRDGQETQYF.

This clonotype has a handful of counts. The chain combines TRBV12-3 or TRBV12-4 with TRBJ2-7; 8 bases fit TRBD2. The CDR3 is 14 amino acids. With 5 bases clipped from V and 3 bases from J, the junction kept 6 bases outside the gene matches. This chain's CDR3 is CASSASGTSYEQYF. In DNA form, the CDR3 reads TGTGCCAGCAGTGCCAGCGGGACTAGCTACGAGCAGTACTTC.

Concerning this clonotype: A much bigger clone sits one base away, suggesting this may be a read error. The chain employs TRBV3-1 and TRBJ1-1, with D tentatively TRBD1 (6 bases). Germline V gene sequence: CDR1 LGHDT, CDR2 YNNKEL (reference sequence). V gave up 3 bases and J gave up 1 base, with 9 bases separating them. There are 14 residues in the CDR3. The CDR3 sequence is CASSHQQGNTEAFF. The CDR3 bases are TGTGCCAGCAGCCACCAACAGGGGAACACTGAAGCTTTCTTT.

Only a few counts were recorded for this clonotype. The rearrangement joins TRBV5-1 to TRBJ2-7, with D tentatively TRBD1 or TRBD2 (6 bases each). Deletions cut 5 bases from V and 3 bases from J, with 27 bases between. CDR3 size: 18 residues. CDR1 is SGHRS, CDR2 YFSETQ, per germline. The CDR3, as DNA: TGCGCCAGCAGAAAGCAGTACGGGGGCTCCACCCCCAACTACGAGCAGTACTTC. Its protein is CASRKQYGGSTPNYEQYF.

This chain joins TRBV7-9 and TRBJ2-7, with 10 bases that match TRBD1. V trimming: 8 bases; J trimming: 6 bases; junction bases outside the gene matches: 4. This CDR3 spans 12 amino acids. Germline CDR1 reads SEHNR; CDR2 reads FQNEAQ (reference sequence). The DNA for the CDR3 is TGTGCCAGCGAGGGACAGGGGCCCGAGCAGTACTTC. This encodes CASEGQGPEQYF.

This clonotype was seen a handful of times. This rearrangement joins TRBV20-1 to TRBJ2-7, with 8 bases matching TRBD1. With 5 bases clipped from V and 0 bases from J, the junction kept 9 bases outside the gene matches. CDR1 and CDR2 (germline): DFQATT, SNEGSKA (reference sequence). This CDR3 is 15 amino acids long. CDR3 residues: CSAYNSGQGSYEQYF. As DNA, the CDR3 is TGCAGTGCTTACAACTCTGGACAGGGCTCCTACGAGCAGTACTTC.

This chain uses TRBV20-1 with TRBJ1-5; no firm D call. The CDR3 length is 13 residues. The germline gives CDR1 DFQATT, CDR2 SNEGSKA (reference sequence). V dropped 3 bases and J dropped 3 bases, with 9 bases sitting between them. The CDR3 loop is CSARAQANQPQHF. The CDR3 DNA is TGCAGTGCTAGGGCGCAGGCCAATCAGCCCCAGCATTTT.

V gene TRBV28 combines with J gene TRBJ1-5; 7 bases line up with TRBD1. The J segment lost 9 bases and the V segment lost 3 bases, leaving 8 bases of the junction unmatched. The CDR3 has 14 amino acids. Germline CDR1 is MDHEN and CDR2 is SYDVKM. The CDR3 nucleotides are TGTGCCAGCAGTTTGGCTCAGGGGGTAGCGCCCCAGCATTTT. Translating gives CASSLAQGVAPQHF.

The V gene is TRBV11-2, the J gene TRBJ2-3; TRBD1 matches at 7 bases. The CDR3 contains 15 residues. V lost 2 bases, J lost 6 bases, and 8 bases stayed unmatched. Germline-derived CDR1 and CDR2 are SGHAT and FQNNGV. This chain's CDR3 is CASSLYSVGQDTQYF. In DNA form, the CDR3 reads TGTGCCAGCAGCTTATATTCCGTGGGACAGGATACGCAGTATTTT.

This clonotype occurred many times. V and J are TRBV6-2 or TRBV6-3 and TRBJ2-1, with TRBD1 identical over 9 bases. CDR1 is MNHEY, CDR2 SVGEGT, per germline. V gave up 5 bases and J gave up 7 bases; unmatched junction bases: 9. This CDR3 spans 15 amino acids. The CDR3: CASSSPGTGTNEQFF. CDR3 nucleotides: TGTGCCAGCAGTAGTCCCGGGACAGGGACGAATGAGCAGTTCTTC.